This T cell receptor beta chain emerged from a study of T cell responses to AZD1222 COVID-19 vaccine. Overall study results and limits: Donors in the cohort were predominantly white British and more often female, and clonal diversity was possibly underestimated. An increase in Spike-specific TCR breadth and depth was observed after two AZD1222 doses. Only after the peak T cell response were repertoires sampled. At study baseline, merely a handful of AZD1222 recipients were seropositive.

Produced via immunoSEQ multiplex PCR; TCRdb's table is partial and in-frame only. The sample holds roughly 150,000 clones, around nine tenths seen once. CDR1 KGHSH and CDR2 LQKENI come from the germline V gene. The CDR3 consists of 14 residues. Trimming took 4 bases from V and 11 from J, leaving 20 bases between them. With respect to this clone: Its antigen is unidentified.

This sequence originates from an adult in good health. The chain carries TRBV18 and TRBJ1-1; no clear D gene. Sample: peripheral blood, taken on day 0 of AZD1222 vaccination. CDR3 sequence: CASSHTEEAQNAFF. The DNA of the CDR3 is TGTGCCAGCTCACACACCGAGGAGGCCCAGAATGCTTTCTTT. The full variable domain, in which reference TRBV18 and TRBJ1-1 provide the parts outside the CDR3, is NAGVMQNPRHLVRRRGQEARLRCSPMKGHSHVYWYRQLPEEGLKFMVYLQKENIIDESGMPKERFSAEFPKEGPSILRIQQVVRGDSAAYFCASSHTEEAQNAFFGQGTRLTVV.